This entry lists 18 T cell receptor beta chains sequenced from one sample in a study of shared clonotypes between healthy human individuals. TCRdb's copy holds only in-frame clones and misses some; the assay was immunoSEQ multiplex PCR. The sample has some 350,000 clones; about 74% are singletons. Sequenced material: memory CD4+ T cells sorted from blood. Subset noted: CD45RA-negative fraction. Receptors were obtained from a man aged 25 to 40 in good health.

The V and J genes are TRBV29-1 and TRBJ2-1; TRBD2 is a possible D gene (5 bases). This CDR3 is built from 11 residues. V lost 5 bases and J lost 7, with 9 bases in between. In germline, CDR1 is SQVTM, CDR2 ANQGSEA. DNA for the CDR3: TGCAGCGTTCACGGACTGAATGAGCAGTTCTTC. Translation gives CSVHGLNEQFF.

This chain uses TRBV18 with TRBJ2-2, with TRBD2 identical over 8 bases. V was clipped by 9 bases and J by 1 base; unmatched bases: 4. CDR1 KGHSH and CDR2 LQKENI come from the germline V gene. The CDR3 length is 14 residues. Written as DNA, the CDR3 is TGTGCCAGTCTAGCGGGCCAGAACACCGGGGAGCTGTTTTTT. Translation gives CASLAGQNTGELFF.

V usage is TRBV2 and J usage is TRBJ1-2; 9 nucleotides match TRBD1. V was clipped by 4 bases and J by 3 bases; unmatched bases: 0. This CDR3 comprises 13 residues. The V gene's germline CDR1 is SNHLY and CDR2 FYNNEI. CDR3 bases: TGTGCCAGCAGTGGGGACAGGGACTATGGCTACACCTTC. Protein: CASSGDRDYGYTF.

The V call is TRBV6-1, the J call TRBJ2-4; 7 nucleotides align to TRBD1. CDR3 length: 17 amino acids. V trimming: 3 bases; J trimming: 0 bases; junction bases outside the gene matches: 8. Germline V gene lookup returns CDR1 MNHNS and CDR2 SASEGT. DNA for the CDR3: TGTGCCAGCAGTGACGCCGGGACAGAATTAGCCAAAAACATTCAGTACTTC. It encodes CASSDAGTELAKNIQYF.

The chain uses TRBV9 and TRBJ2-3; 13 nucleotides match TRBD2. Unmatched junction bases numbered 10, after V lost 0 bases and J lost 3 bases. The germline CDR1 and CDR2 sequences are SGDLS and YYNGEE. The CDR3 loop spans 19 amino acids. The CDR3 DNA is TGTGCCAGCAGCGTAGAAGGGGGACTAGCGGGAAAAGGGACAGATACGCAGTATTTT. It codes for CASSVEGGLAGKGTDTQYF. Based on the CDR3 plus reference TRBV9 and TRBJ2-3, the full variable domain is DSGVTQTPKHLITATGQRVTLRCSPRSGDLSVYWYQQSLDQGLQFLIQYYNGEERAKGNILERFSAQQFPDLHSELNLSSLELGDSALYFCASSVEGGLAGKGTDTQYFGPGTRLTVL.

The gene calls are TRBV12-5 and TRBJ2-1, with D perhaps being TRBD1 or TRBD2 (5 bases each). The CDR3 covers 13 residues. Deletions cut 1 base from V and 7 bases from J, with 8 bases between. Germline V CDR1 and CDR2: LGHNT, FRNRAP. For the CDR3, the DNA is TGTGCTAGTGGTTTGGGGGGGATTAATGAGCAGTTCTTC. It codes for CASGLGGINEQFF.

J is TRBJ1-3 and V is TRBV18, with D hard to call. Germline CDR1 is KGHSH and CDR2 is LQKENI. This CDR3 spans 13 amino acids. V gave up 3 bases and J gave up 8 bases, with 11 bases separating them. Written as DNA, the CDR3 is TGTGCCAGCTCACCGGCCCTGAGCGACACCATATATTTT. Translated: CASSPALSDTIYF.

Note on this clone: Distinct nucleotide sequences in the sample also encode this CDR3. V usage is TRBV27 and J usage is TRBJ1-2; D unresolved. Germline lookup yields CDR1 MNHEY and CDR2 SMNVEV (reference sequence). The CDR3 has 15 amino acids. V lost 6 bases to trimming and J lost 3 bases, with 17 bases between them. Written as DNA, the CDR3 is TGTGCCAGCAGCCCGACCCTCTTTGGACACTATGGCTACACCTTC. Its translation is CASSPTLFGHYGYTF.

The chain links TRBV2 to TRBJ2-7; D remains ambiguous. The V gene lost 6 bases and the J gene lost 4 bases, with 7 bases spanning the gap. The length of the CDR3 is 11 residues. Germline values: CDR1 SNHLY, CDR2 FYNNEI. The CDR3 sequence: CASSFDYEQYF. Written as DNA, the CDR3 is TGTGCCAGCAGCTTCGATTACGAGCAGTACTTC. Full variable domain (remainder filled in from reference TRBV2 and TRBJ2-7): EPEVTQTPSHQVTQMGQEVILRCVPISNHLYFYWYRQILGQKVEFLVSFYNNEISEKSEIFDDQFSVERPDGSNFTLKIRSTKLEDSAMYFCASSFDYEQYFGPGTRLTVT.

Turning to this clone: A single base is all that separates this from a far larger clone, so a read error is likely. The same CDR3 can be traced to other DNA sequences in this sample. The V gene is TRBV2, the J gene TRBJ1-3, with no clear D. The germline CDR1 and CDR2 sequences are SNHLY and FYNNEI. The CDR3 length is 12 residues. The CDR3 region is CASIKTGNTIYF. The DNA for the CDR3 is TGTGCCAGCATAAAAACTGGAAATACCATATATTTT.

The V and J genes are TRBV7-2 and TRBJ2-7; TRBD2 aligns across 10 bases. The CDR3 has 14 residues. From germline, CDR1 is SGHTA and CDR2 FQGNSA. V dropped 5 bases and J dropped 3; count of bases not matched to a gene: 4. The CDR3 nucleotides are TGTGCCAGCAGCCCTTTAGCGGGAGGCTACGAGCAGTACTTC. It yields the protein CASSPLAGGYEQYF.

This clone was detected a few times. The genes are TRBV9 and TRBJ2-7; TRBD1 might be the D (5 bases). The CDR3 loop spans 13 amino acids. Between the trimmed V and J ends, which lost 0 bases and 7 bases, there was a span of 11 bases. Per the germline V gene, CDR1 is SGDLS and CDR2 is YYNGEE. In DNA, the CDR3 is TGTGCCAGCAGCGTAGAAGGGGCTGGAGAGCAGTACTTC. This translates into CASSVEGAGEQYF.

The chain employs TRBV7-7 and TRBJ2-7; D possibly corresponds to TRBD1 (6 bases). Trimming stripped 5 bases from V and 7 bases from J, with 15 bases between. From germline, CDR1 is SSHAT and CDR2 FNYEAQ (reference sequence). This CDR3 comprises 13 residues. The CDR3 bases are TGTGCCAGCAGCCGAGAACAGGGTTGGGAGCAGTACTTC. Translation gives CASSREQGWEQYF.

V usage is TRBV10-2 and J usage is TRBJ2-7, with D possibly TRBD2 on 5 matching bases. V shed 6 bases and J shed 2 bases, with 8 bases lying between them. CDR1 WSHSY and CDR2 SAAADI come from the germline V gene. CDR3 size: 12 residues. In DNA, the CDR3 is TGCGCCAGCAGCTCCGGGGCCTACGAGCAGTACTTC. Its protein product is CASSSGAYEQYF.

This chain links TRBV7-3 with TRBJ2-1, with 9 bases matching TRBD2. The CDR3 is 16 amino acids. J gave up 15 bases and V 4 bases, and 19 bases lay outside the gene matches. CDR1 is SGHTA and CDR2 is FQGTGA in the germline V gene. The CDR3 sequence is CASSSGLAGNNMRLFF. The CDR3 nucleotides are TGTGCCAGCAGCTCCGGCCTAGCGGGAAACAATATGAGGCTGTTCTTC.

The chain has TRBV18 and TRBJ1-4; no clear D gene. Looked up from germline, CDR1 is KGHSH and CDR2 is LQKENI. V was trimmed by 5 bases and J by 0 bases, leaving 10 bases between them. The CDR3 loop spans 15 amino acids. The CDR3 sequence: CASSTLTATNEKLFF. CDR3 nucleotides: TGTGCCAGCTCAACCCTCACTGCAACTAATGAAAAACTGTTTTTT.

This chain uses TRBV4-1 with TRBJ2-7, with 9 bases aligning to TRBD1. The trim removed 1 base at V and 3 bases at J, leaving 4 bases unmatched. The CDR3 has 15 residues. Germline CDR1 reads MGHRA; CDR2 reads YSYEKL. The CDR3 protein is CASSQAGTGLYEQYF. The DNA for the CDR3 is TGCGCCAGCAGCCAAGCCGGGACAGGGCTCTACGAGCAGTACTTC.

The V call is TRBV25-1, the J call TRBJ2-3; D might be TRBD2 (8 bases). CDR1 MGHDK and CDR2 SYGVNS come from the germline V gene. CDR3 length equals 15 residues. Trimming took off 11 bases at V and 1 base at J, with 19 bases between the two ends. The CDR3 sequence is CAGGGSGTGTDTQYF. The CDR3 DNA reads as TGTGCCGGCGGGGGTAGCGGGACAGGCACAGATACGCAGTATTTT.